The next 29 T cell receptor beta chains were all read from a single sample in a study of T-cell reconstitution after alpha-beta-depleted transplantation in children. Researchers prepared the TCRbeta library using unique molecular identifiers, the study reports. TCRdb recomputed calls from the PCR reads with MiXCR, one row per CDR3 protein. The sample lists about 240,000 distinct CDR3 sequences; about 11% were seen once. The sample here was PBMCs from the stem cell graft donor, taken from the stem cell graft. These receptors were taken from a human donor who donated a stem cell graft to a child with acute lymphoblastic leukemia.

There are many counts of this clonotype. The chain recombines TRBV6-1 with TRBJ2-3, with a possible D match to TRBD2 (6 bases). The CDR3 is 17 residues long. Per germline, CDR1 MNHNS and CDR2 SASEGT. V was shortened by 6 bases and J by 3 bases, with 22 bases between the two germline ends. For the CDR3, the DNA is TGTGCCAGCAGCCGCAACCCGCGGGGCGGGGTGACAGATACGCAGTATTTT. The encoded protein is CASSRNPRGGVTDTQYF.

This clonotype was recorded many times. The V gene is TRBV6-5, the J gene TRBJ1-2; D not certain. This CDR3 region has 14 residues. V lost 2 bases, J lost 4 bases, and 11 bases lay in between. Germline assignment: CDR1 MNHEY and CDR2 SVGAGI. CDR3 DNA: TGTGCCAGCAGTTACGGAAATGGAGCCTATGGCTACACCTTC. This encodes CASSYGNGAYGYTF.

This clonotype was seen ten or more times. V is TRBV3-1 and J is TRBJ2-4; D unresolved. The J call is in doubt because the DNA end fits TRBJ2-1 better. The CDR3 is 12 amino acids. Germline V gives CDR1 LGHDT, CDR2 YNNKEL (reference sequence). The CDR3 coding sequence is TGTGCCAGCAGCCAAAATCGGCTAGTTCAGTTCTTC. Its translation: CASSQNRLVQFF.

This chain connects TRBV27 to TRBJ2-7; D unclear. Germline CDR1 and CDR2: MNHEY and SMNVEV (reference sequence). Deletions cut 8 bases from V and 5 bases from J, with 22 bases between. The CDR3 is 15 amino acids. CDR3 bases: TGTGCCAGCTCAAACTCCGGAGACCCTCGGGACGAGCAGTACTTC. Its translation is CASSNSGDPRDEQYF.

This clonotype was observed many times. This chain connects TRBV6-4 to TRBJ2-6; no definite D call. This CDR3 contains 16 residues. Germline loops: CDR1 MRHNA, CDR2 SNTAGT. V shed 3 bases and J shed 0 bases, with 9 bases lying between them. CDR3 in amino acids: CASSEGRASGANVLTF. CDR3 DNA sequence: TGTGCCAGCAGTGAAGGTCGCGCCTCTGGGGCCAACGTCCTGACTTTC.

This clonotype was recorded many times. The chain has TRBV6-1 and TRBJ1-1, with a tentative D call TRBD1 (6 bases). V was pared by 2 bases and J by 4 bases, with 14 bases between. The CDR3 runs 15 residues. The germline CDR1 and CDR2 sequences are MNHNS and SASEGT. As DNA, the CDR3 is TGTGCCAGCAGTGAACACAGGGCGCAGAGCACTGAAGCTTTCTTT. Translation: CASSEHRAQSTEAFF.

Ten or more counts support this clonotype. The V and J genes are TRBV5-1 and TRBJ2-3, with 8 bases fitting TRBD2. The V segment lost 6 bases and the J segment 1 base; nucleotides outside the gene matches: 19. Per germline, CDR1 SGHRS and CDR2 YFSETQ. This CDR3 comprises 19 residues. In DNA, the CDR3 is TGCGCCAGCACCCTACCCCCGACTAGCGTACACCCTGGCACAGATACGCAGTATTTT. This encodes CASTLPPTSVHPGTDTQYF.

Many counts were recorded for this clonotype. CDR3 region: CASRLGRGGAYEQYF. CDR3 in DNA: TGTGCCAGCAGGCTTGGGCGGGGGGGCGCCTACGAGCAGTACTTC. The chain links TRBV27 to TRBJ2-7, with 9 bases aligning to TRBD2. Per germline, CDR1 MNHEY and CDR2 SMNVEV (reference sequence). This CDR3 is 15 amino acids long. V shed 6 bases and J 2 bases; nucleotides not matched to a gene: 8.

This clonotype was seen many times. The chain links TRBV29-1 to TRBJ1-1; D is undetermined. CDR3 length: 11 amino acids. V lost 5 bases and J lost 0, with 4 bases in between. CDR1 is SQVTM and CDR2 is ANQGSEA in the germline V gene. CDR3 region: CSVHLNTEAFF. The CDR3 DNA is TGCAGCGTTCATCTGAACACTGAAGCTTTCTTT.

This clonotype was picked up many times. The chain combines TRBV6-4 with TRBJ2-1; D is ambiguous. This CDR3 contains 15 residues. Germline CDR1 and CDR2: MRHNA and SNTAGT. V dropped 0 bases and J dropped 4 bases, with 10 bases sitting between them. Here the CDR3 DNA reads TGTGCCAGCAGTGACTCAAGACTGGATTACAATGAGCAGTTCTTC. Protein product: CASSDSRLDYNEQFF.

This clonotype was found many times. The CDR3 loop is CASIPASGGGSTDTQYF. The CDR3 region has the DNA TGTGCCAGCATCCCGGCTAGCGGGGGAGGTAGCACAGATACGCAGTATTTT. The gene calls are TRBV28 and TRBJ2-3, with 10 bases fitting TRBD2. Germline CDR1 MDHEN, CDR2 SYDVKM. With 7 bases clipped from V and 0 bases from J, the junction kept 10 bases outside the gene matches. This CDR3 comprises 17 residues. Together with reference TRBV28 and TRBJ2-3, the CDR3 gives the full variable domain: DVKVTQSSRYLVKRTGEKVFLECVQDMDHENMFWYRQDPGLGLRLIYFSYDVKMKEKGDIPEGYSVSREKKERFSLILESASTNQTSMYLCASIPASGGGSTDTQYFGPGTRLTVL.

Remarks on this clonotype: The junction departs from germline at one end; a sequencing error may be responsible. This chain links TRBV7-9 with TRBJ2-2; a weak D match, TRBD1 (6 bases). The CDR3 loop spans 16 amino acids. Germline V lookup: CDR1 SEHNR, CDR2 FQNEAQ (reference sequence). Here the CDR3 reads CASSLATGLNTGEMFF. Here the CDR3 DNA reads TGTGCCAGCAGCTTAGCGACAGGCCTGAACACCGGGGAGATGTTTTTT.

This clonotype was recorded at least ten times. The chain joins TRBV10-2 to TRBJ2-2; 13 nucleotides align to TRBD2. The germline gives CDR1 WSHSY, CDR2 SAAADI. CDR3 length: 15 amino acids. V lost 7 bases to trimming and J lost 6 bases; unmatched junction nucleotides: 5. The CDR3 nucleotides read TGCGCCAGCATTGAACTAGCGGGAGGGCCCGGGGAGCTGTTTTTT. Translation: CASIELAGGPGELFF.

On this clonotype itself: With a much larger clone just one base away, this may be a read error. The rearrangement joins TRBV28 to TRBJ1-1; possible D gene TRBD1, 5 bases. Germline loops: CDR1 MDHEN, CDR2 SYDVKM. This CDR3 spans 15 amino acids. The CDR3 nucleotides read TGTGCCAGCAGTTTATCCAGGGAAATGAAGACTGAAGCTTTCTTT. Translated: CASSLSREMKTEAFF.

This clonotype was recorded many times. The CDR3 region has the DNA TGTGCCAGCAGCTTAGCGAGACAGCCAGACACTGAAGCTTTCTTT. As protein: CASSLARQPDTEAFF. V and J are TRBV7-9 and TRBJ1-1; D perhaps matches TRBD1 (5 bases). The CDR3 is 15 residues long. The ends were cut back, 0 bases at V and 3 bases at J, with 11 bases in the middle. CDR1 SEHNR and CDR2 FQNEAQ come from the germline V gene (reference sequence).

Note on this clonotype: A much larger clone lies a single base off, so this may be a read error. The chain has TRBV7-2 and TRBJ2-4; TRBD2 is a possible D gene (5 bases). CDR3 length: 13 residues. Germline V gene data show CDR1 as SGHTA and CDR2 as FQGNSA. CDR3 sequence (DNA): TGTGCCAGCGACGGAGGAAACCAAAACAGTCAGTACTTC. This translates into CASDGGNQNSQYF.

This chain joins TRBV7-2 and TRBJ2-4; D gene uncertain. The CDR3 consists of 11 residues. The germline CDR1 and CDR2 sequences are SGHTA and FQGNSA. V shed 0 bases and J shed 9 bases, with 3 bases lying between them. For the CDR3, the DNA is TGTGCCAGCAGCTTAGCAAGCATTCAGTACTTC. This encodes CASSLASIQYF. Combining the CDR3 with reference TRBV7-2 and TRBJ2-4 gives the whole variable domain GAGVSQSPSNKVTEKGKDVELRCDPISGHTALYWYRQSLGQGLEFLIYFQGNSAPDKSGLPSDRFSAERTGGSVSTLTIQRTQQEDSAVYLCASSLASIQYFGAGTRLSVL.

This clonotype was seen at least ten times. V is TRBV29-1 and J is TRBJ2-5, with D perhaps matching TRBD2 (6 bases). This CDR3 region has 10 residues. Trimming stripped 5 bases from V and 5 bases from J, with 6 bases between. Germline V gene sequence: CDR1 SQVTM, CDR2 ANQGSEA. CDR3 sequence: CSVREETQYF. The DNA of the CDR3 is TGCAGCGTTCGGGAGGAGACCCAGTACTTC.

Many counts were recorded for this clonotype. The CDR3 nucleotides are TGTGCCAGCAGTCGGGACAGGGGTTTGGGCAATCAGCCCCAGCATTTT. Protein sequence: CASSRDRGLGNQPQHF. This chain links TRBV12-3 or TRBV12-4 with TRBJ1-5; 10 bases agree with TRBD1. This CDR3 is 16 amino acids long. The V gene end was trimmed by 5 bases and the J gene end by 2 bases; junction bases not matched to a gene: 6.

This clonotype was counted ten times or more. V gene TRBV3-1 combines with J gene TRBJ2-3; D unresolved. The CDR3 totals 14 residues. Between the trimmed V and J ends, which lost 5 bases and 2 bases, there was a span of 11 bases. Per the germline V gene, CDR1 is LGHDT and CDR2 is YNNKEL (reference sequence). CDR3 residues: CASSFHPNTDTQYF. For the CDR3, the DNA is TGTGCCAGCAGCTTTCACCCAAACACAGATACGCAGTATTTT.

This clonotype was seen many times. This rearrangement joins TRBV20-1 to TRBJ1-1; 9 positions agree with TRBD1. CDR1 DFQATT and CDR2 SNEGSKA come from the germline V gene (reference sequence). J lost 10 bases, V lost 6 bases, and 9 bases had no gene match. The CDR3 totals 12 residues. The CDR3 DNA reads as TGCAGTGCACCTACAGGGGGCTTAGTAGCTTTCTTT. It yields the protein CSAPTGGLVAFF.

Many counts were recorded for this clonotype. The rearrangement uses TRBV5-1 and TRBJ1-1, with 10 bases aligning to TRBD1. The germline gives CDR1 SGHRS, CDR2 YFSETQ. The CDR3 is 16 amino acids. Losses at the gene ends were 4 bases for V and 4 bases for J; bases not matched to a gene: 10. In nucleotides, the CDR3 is TGCGCCAGCAGCCCGGGACAGGGGCTAAGAGGCACTGAAGCTTTCTTT. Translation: CASSPGQGLRGTEAFF. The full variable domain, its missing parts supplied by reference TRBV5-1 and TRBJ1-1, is KAGVTQTPRYLIKTRGQQVTLSCSPISGHRSVSWYQQTPGQGLQFLFEYFSETQRNKGNFPGRFSGRQFSNSRSEMNVSTLELGDSALYLCASSPGQGLRGTEAFFGQGTRLTVV.

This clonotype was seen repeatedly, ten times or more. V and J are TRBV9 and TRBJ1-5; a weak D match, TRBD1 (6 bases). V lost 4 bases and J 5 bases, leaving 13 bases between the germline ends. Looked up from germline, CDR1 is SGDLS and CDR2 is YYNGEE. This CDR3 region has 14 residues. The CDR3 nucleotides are TGTGCCAGCAGCCCGAGAGGGGGGCATCAGCCCCAGCATTTT. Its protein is CASSPRGGHQPQHF.

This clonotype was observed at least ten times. The CDR3 region is CASSFPYPSGTTDLLAKNIQYF. In DNA, the CDR3 is TGTGCCAGCAGCTTTCCGTACCCGAGCGGGACAACGGATCTCTTAGCCAAAAACATTCAGTACTTC. The chain uses TRBV7-2 and TRBJ2-4, with D maybe TRBD2 (7 bases). V was pared by 3 bases and J by 0 bases, with 30 bases between. Germline V gene sequence: CDR1 SGHTA, CDR2 FQGNSA. This CDR3 comprises 22 residues.

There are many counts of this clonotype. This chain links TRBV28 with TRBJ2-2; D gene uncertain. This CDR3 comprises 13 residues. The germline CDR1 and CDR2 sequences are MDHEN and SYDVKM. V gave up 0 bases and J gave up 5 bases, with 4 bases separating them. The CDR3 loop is CASSLWKTGELFF. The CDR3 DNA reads TGTGCCAGCAGTTTATGGAAAACCGGGGAGCTGTTTTTT.

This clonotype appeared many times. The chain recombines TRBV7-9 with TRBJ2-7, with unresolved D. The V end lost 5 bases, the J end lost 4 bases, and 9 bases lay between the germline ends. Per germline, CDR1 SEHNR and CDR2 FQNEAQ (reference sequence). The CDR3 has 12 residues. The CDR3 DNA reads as TGTGCCAGCAGCACCGACTTATACGAGCAGTACTTC. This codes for CASSTDLYEQYF.

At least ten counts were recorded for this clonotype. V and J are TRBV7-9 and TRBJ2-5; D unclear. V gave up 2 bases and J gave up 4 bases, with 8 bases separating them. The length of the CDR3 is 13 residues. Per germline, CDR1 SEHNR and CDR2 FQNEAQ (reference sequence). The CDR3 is CASSLLERETQYF. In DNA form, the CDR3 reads TGTGCCAGCAGCTTACTTGAACGAGAGACCCAGTACTTC. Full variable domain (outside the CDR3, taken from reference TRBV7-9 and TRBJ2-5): DTGVSQNPRHKITKRGQNVTFRCDPISEHNRLYWYRQTLGQGPEFLTYFQNEAQLEKSRLLSDRFSAERPKGSFSTLEIQRTEQGDSAMYLCASSLLERETQYFGPGTRLLVL.

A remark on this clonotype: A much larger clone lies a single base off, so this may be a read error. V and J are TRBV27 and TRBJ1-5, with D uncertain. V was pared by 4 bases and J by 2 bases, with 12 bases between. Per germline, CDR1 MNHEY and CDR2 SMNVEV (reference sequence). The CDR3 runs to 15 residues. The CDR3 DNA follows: TGTGCCAGCAGTTCACGGGGAACTGGCAATCAGCCCCAGCATTTT. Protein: CASSSRGTGNQPQHF.

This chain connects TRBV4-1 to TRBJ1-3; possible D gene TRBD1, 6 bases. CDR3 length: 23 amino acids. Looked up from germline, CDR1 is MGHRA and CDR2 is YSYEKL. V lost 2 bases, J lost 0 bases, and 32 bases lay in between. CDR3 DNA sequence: TGCGCCAGCAGCCAATTGGTCCACCCGGAAGGTCCGGGGGCCTACACCTCTGGAAACACCATATATTTT. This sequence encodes CASSQLVHPEGPGAYTSGNTIYF.